The 8 T cell receptor beta chains given below trace back to one sample, sequenced in a study (dated by TCRdb to about 2016). The protocol used for the library was RT-PCR. Sequencing used an Illumina MiSeq. Using fastp at Q25 and MiXCR, TCRdb reprocessed the public reads and kept productive beta chains. Identical CDR3 protein sequences are pooled into one entry, listed with their most common genes and DNA. The sample table holds about 680,000 distinct CDR3 sequences, of which over 12% were seen once. Of the sample, about 3.6% falls within the top ten clones. Sequenced sample: memory CD4+ T cells from blood. The receptors here all came from a female donor in good health, serving as a healthy control.

The chain joins TRBV27 to TRBJ1-1; TRBD1 matches at 7 bases. V gave up 6 bases and J gave up 6 bases; unmatched junction bases: 7. Germline-derived CDR1 and CDR2 are MNHEY and SMNVEV (reference sequence). The CDR3 is 13 amino acids. The CDR3: CASSRDSISEAFF. The CDR3 bases are TGTGCCAGCAGCCGGGACAGTATCTCTGAAGCTTTCTTT.

This clonotype was seen ten or more times. The V and J genes are TRBV20-1 and TRBJ1-2, with 8 positions matching TRBD1. CDR1 is DFQATT, CDR2 SNEGSKA, per germline (reference sequence). The ends lost 8 bases at V and 4 bases at J; junction bases unmatched: 9. The CDR3 spans 13 residues. DNA for the CDR3: TGCAGTAGCAGGACAGGGAGGGCCTATGGCTACACCTTC. Protein: CSSRTGRAYGYTF.

The V gene is TRBV2, the J gene TRBJ2-1; D is undetermined. Germline V gene lookup returns CDR1 SNHLY and CDR2 FYNNEI. The CDR3 consists of 13 residues. V gave up 8 bases and J gave up 5 bases, with 13 bases separating them. The DNA of the CDR3 is TGTGCCAGCCAGAAAGGGCTAAACAATGAGCAGTTCTTC. This translates into CASQKGLNNEQFF. The whole variable domain, filled in from reference TRBV2 and TRBJ2-1, reads EPEVTQTPSHQVTQMGQEVILRCVPISNHLYFYWYRQILGQKVEFLVSFYNNEISEKSEIFDDQFSVERPDGSNFTLKIRSTKLEDSAMYFCASQKGLNNEQFFGPGTRLTVL.

In its sample, this clonotype was seen a few times. J is TRBJ2-1 and V is TRBV5-1, with TRBD1 matching over 7 bases. The CDR3 has 14 amino acids. Germline CDR1 SGHRS, CDR2 YFSETQ. J gave up 4 bases and V 4 bases, and 5 bases lay outside the gene matches. In nucleotides, the CDR3 is TGCGCCAGCAGCCGGGGACAGACTTACAATGAGCAGTTCTTC. Translating gives CASSRGQTYNEQFF. Full variable domain (outside the CDR3, taken from reference TRBV5-1 and TRBJ2-1): KAGVTQTPRYLIKTRGQQVTLSCSPISGHRSVSWYQQTPGQGLQFLFEYFSETQRNKGNFPGRFSGRQFSNSRSEMNVSTLELGDSALYLCASSRGQTYNEQFFGPGTRLTVL.

This clonotype showed up many times. This chain uses TRBV7-2 with TRBJ2-1; D not certain. The CDR3 runs to 12 residues. Between the trimmed V and J ends, which lost 8 bases and 0 bases, there was a span of 5 bases. CDR1 and CDR2 (germline): SGHTA, FQGNSA. CDR3 DNA: TGTGCCAGCTGCCGCTCCTACAATGAGCAGTTCTTC. Amino acid sequence: CASCRSYNEQFF.

Ten or more counts support this clonotype. V and J are TRBV11-2 and TRBJ2-7; TRBD2 agrees at 13 bases. V gave up 6 bases and J gave up 4 bases; unmatched junction bases: 9. In germline, CDR1 is SGHAT, CDR2 FQNNGV. The CDR3 spans 16 residues. The CDR3 DNA sequence: TGTGCCAGCAGAGATAGGCGACTAGCGGGAGGATACGAGCAGTACTTC. This gives the protein CASRDRRLAGGYEQYF.

This clonotype was picked up many times. The gene calls are TRBV6-2 or TRBV6-3 and TRBJ2-7, with D possibly TRBD2 on 5 matching bases. Deletions cut 7 bases from V and 2 bases from J, with 15 bases between. Germline CDR1 is MNHEY and CDR2 is SVGEGT. The CDR3 has 14 amino acids. The CDR3 nucleotides are TGTGCCAGCAATGGAGCGGACCAAGCCTACGAGCAGTACTTC. This encodes CASNGADQAYEQYF.

In this sample, this clonotype turned up many times. This chain joins TRBV6-6 and TRBJ2-3; D remains unclear. The ends were cut back, 2 bases at V and 1 base at J, with 13 bases in the middle. The CDR3 runs to 16 residues. The germline gives CDR1 MNHNY, CDR2 SVGAGI (reference sequence). The CDR3 nucleotides are TGTGCCAGCAGTTACCTTGAGTCATTGCGCACAGATACGCAGTATTTT. This gives the protein CASSYLESLRTDTQYF.